The subject of this entry is one TCR beta chain. This clonotype was counted at least ten times. No antigen is known for it. No per-base quality is available; no much larger clone lies one base away. This entry comes from a study of neurological immune-mediated disorders (dated by TCRdb to about 2019). Some background on the complete study: Among the approximately 35 multiple sclerosis patients, approximately 30 had relapsing-remitting MS and 3 had secondary progressive MS. The study compared peripheral blood TCR-beta repertoires of HTLV-I-associated myelopathy (HAM/TSP) patients, multiple sclerosis patients and healthy controls using UMI-based sequencing. Longitudinal samples, technical triplicates and paired sorted CD4+ and CD8+ T-cell subsets, alongside PBMC samples, were included among the approximately 100 TCR-beta libraries. The cohort included approximately 68 subjects: 14 with HAM/TSP, about 35 with multiple sclerosis, and about 20 healthy controls. Overall study results and their limits: TCR clonal expansion was highest in HAM/TSP patients and lowest in MS patients, with MS patients falling below even healthy controls. In a phylogenetic analysis, the repertoires of 18 out of 34 MS patients fell into a single cluster of related CDR3 sequences, pointing to a possible signature at the repertoire level. Across subjects, expanded clones never shared an identical CDR3 amino acid sequence, which suggests that the TCR-beta repertoires in every group were private. No clinical or MRI features were associated with the MS cluster, and the authors said that larger cohorts are needed.

For the unsorted PBMC libraries, 2 million PBMCs were stored in RNAlater at -80 degrees C until RNA extraction and were used to generate the libraries. Multiple sclerosis patients were enrolled in a US clinical protocol under which disease progression was evaluated by magnetic resonance imaging. Peripheral blood was subjected to Ficoll-Hypaque density gradient centrifugation to isolate PBMCs, which were then cryopreserved in liquid nitrogen. According to the germline V gene, CDR1 reads SGHAT and CDR2 reads FQNNGV. V is reduced by 1 base and J by 7 bases, leaving a spacing of 16 bases between them. Counted from cysteine to phenylalanine, this CDR3 has 16 amino acids. Only the CDR3 part of the read is kept: 48 bases, read in frame from the first base. cDNA synthesis used template-switch 5'RACE with a primer carrying a 10-nucleotide random unique molecular identifier tagging each TCR transcript. Every sequencing run covered 15-18 subjects and yielded more than 180 million TCR-beta sequences. Total RNA was extracted with the RNeasy kit. The KAPA Real-time Library Amplification kit was used to amplify TCR-beta VDJ regions with primers targeting the TCR constant region and the 5'RACE anchor. A first PCR added sample indexes and Illumina adaptors, and a second PCR then raised library yield. After purification with Ampure beads, the TCR product of roughly 650 bp was size-selected on a 2% E-gel SizeSelection system. Before pooling, libraries had their quality checked on a Bioanalyzer, their concentration measured with Qubit, and their quantity determined with the Kapa Library Quantification kit. An Illumina HiSeq 2500 sequenced the libraries paired-end 2 x 150 bp. To increase sequence diversity, roughly 24-32% phiX was spiked into each library pool. The original pipeline was this. Quality-filtered reads were processed with the UMI-based MiGEC pipeline, which removed over 75% of raw TCR sequences during error correction. IMGT germline references were used for alignment of VDJ genes, and clonotypes were defined by a unique CDR3 amino acid sequence together with V-J genes. VDJtools evaluated clonal expansion, Shannon diversity and CDR3 relatedness (CalcPairwiseDistances, ClusterSamples); CLCbio workbench built phylogenetic trees. A clone was classed as expanded if it had 8 or more unique UMIs, a cutoff based on coefficient-of-variation modelling across technical triplicates. Using fastp trimming at Q25 and MiXCR clonotype assembly, TCRdb reanalyzed the public sequencing data and kept in-frame beta chains. Every CDR3 protein is listed once, alongside the most common genes and DNA of its rows. TCRdb, not the authors, supplied the V and J calls. The sample profile shows 130,000 or so distinct CDR3 sequences; 3.2% of them were found once. The leading ten clones occupy roughly 1.3% of the sample.

Rearrangement joined TRBV11-2 to TRBJ1-4, and TRBD1 may be the D gene, going by 5 matching bases. Sequencing input: PBMCs. This receptor was obtained from a woman aged 25 to 39 with multiple sclerosis. CDR3 protein: CASSLGPGGYGEKLFF. The bases are TGTGCCAGCAGCTTAGGCCCGGGGGGGTACGGTGAAAAACTGTTTTTT.